This TCR beta chain was sequenced in a study of shared clonotypes between healthy human individuals. Study-level findings and limits: Naive subsets generally had larger estimated richness than memory subsets. A handful of donors had roughly 5% of their naive CD4 clonotypes in common.

Concerning this clone itself: The antigen remains unidentified.

The method was immunoSEQ multiplex PCR; TCRdb's version includes in-frame clones alone and lacks a portion of them. This sample has about 1 million clones, with approximately 76% found just once. A CD45RA+ naive subset and a CD45RA-negative memory subset were split from CD4+ cells. V lost 2 bases, J lost 2 bases, and 5 bases stayed unmatched. The CDR3 runs 16 residues. CDR1 PRHDT and CDR2 FYEKMQ come from the germline V gene (reference sequence). The receptor's source is a man between 18 and 35 years old in good health. The chain is built from TRBV13 and TRBJ2-5; TRBD2 agrees at 10 bases. Specimen: memory CD4+ T cells sorted from blood. Regarding subset: CD45RA-negative fraction. The CDR3 is CASSLSQRGGQETQYF. CDR3 sequence (DNA): TGTGCCAGCAGCTTATCCCAGCGGGGGGGTCAAGAGACCCAGTACTTC. Looking up the rest from reference TRBV13 and TRBJ2-5 gives the full variable domain: AAGVIQSPRHLIKEKRETATLKCYPIPRHDTVYWYQQGPGQDPQFLISFYEKMQSDKGSIPDRFSAQQFSDYHSELNMSSLELGDSALYFCASSLSQRGGQETQYFGPGTRLLVL.